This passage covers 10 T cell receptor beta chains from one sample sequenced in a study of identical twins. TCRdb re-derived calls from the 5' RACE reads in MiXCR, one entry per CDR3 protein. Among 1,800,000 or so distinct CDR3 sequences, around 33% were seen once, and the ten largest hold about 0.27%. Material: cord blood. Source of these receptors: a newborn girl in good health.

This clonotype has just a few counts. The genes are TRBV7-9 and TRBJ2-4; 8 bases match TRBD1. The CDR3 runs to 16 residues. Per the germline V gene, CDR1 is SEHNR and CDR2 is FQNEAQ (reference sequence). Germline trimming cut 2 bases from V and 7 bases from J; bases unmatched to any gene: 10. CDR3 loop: CASSLIAGGQSNIQYF. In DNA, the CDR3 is TGTGCCAGCAGCTTAATAGCAGGGGGCCAATCGAACATTCAGTACTTC.

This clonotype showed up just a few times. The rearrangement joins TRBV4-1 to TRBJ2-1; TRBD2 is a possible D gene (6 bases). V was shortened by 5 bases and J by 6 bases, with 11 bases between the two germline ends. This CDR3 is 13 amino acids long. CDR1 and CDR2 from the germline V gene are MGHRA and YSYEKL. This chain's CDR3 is CASSEGLINEQFF. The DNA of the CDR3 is TGCGCCAGCAGCGAGGGACTTATCAATGAGCAGTTCTTC.

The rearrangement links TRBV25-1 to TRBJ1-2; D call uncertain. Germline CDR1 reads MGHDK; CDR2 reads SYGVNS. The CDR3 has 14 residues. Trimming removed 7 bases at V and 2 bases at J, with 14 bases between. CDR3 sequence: CASTPVGGNYGYTF. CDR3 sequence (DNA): TGTGCCAGCACCCCGGTGGGAGGCAACTATGGCTACACCTTC.

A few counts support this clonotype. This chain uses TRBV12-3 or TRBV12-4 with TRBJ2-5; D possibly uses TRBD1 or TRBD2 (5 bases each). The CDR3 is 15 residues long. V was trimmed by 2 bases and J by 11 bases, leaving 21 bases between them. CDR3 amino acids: CASSLRDGYPYGQYF. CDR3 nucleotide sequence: TGTGCCAGCAGTTTAAGGGACGGATACCCCTACGGGCAGTACTTC.

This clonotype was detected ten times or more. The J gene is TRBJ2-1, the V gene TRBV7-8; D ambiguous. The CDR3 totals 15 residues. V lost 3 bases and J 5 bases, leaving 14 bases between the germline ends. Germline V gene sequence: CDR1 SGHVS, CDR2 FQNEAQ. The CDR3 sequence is CASSFFRASNNEQFF. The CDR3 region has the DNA TGTGCCAGCAGCTTTTTTCGGGCTAGTAACAATGAGCAGTTCTTC.

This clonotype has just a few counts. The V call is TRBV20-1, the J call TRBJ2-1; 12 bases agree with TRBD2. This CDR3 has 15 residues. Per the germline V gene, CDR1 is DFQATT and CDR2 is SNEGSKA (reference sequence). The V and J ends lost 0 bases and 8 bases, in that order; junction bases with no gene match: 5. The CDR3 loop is CSAREISSGGDEQFF. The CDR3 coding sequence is TGCAGTGCTAGAGAGATTTCTAGCGGGGGGGATGAGCAGTTCTTC.

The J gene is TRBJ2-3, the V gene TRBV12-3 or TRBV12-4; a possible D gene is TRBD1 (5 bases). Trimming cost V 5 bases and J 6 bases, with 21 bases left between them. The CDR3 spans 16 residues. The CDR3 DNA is TGTGCCAGCAGTGGGCCGTCCCAACCCAAGGGGGATACGCAGTATTTT. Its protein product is CASSGPSQPKGDTQYF.

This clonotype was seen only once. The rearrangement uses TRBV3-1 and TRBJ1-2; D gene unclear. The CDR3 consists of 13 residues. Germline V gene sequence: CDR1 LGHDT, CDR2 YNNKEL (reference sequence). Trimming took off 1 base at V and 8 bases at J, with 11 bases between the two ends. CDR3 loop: CASSQAAGGGYTF. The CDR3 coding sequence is TGTGCCAGCAGCCAAGCGGCAGGCGGGGGCTACACCTTC.

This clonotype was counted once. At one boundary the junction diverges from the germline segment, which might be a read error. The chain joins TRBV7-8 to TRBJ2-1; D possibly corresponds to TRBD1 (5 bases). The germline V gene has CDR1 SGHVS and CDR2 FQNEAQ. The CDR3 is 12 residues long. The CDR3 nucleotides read TGTGCCGGCAGCTTGACAGACAATGAGCAGTTCTTC. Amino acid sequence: CAGSLTDNEQFF.

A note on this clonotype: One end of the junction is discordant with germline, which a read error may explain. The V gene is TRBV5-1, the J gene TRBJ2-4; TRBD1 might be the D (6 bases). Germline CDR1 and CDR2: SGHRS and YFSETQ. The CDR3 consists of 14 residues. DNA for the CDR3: TGCGCCTGCAGCCCCCGGACAGCCGAAAACATTCAGTACTTC. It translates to CACSPRTAENIQYF. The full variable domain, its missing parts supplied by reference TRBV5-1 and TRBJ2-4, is KAGVTQTPRYLIKTRGQQVTLSCSPISGHRSVSWYQQTPGQGLQFLFEYFSETQRNKGNFPGRFSGRQFSNSRSEMNVSTLELGDSALYLCACSPRTAENIQYFGAGTRLSVL.